This T cell receptor (beta chain) was documented in a study of siplizumab effects on memory and regulatory T cells. Study-wide findings and caveats: Proof of suppressive function in proliferating Tregs from siplizumab cultures was not established.

Assays examined approximately 9.1 x 10^4 TCR templates per sample. The repertoire was sequenced with immunoSEQ multiplex PCR; TCRdb's copy has only in-frame clones and lacks some. This table holds 80,000 to 130,000 clones, about nine tenths found once. About this clone itself: Its antigen remains unknown.

V lost 10 bases to trimming and J lost 3 bases; unmatched junction nucleotides: 12. The CDR3 spans 14 residues. CDR1 MNHNS and CDR2 SASEGT come from the germline V gene. The source is a human donor in good health. Some clones in this sample may be carry-over from other donors' samples. The V and J genes are TRBV6-1 and TRBJ2-7; 7 bases are shared with TRBD2. The sequenced sample consisted of CD4+ T cells sorted from blood. The CDR3 DNA is TGTGCCACCGTACCAGCGGGGATTGTCTACGAGCAGTACTTC. Encoded protein: CATVPAGIVYEQYF.